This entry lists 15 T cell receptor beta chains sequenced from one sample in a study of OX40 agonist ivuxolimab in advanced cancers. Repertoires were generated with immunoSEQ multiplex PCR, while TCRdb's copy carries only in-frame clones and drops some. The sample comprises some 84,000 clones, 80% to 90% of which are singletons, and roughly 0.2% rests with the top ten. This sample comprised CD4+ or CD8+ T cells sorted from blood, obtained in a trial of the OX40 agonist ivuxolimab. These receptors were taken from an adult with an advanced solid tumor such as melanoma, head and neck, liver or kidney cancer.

Here the CDR3 reads CASSEYHEQYF. The CDR3 DNA follows: TGTGCCAGCAGTGAATATCACGAGCAGTACTTC. The chain uses TRBV2 and TRBJ2-7; D is unresolved. The CDR3 is 11 amino acids. In germline, CDR1 is SNHLY, CDR2 FYNNEI. V was trimmed by 2 bases and J by 5 bases, leaving 4 bases between them.

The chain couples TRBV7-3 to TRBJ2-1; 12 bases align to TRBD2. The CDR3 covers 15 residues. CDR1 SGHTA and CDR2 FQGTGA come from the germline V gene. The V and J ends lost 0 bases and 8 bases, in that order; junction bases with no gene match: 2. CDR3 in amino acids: CASSLTLAGGHEQFF. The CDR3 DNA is TGTGCCAGCAGCTTAACACTAGCGGGAGGCCATGAGCAGTTCTTC.

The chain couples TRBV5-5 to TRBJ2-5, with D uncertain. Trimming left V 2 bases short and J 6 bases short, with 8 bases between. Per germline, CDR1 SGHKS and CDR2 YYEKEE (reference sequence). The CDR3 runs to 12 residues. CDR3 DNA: TGTGCCAGCAGCTTCACGATACAGACCCAGTACTTC. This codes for CASSFTIQTQYF.

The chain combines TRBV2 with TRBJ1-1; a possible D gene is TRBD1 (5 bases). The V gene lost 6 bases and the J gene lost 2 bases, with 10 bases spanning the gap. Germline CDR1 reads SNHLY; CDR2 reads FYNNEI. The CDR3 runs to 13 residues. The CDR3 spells CASSPQGNTEAFF. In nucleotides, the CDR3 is TGTGCCAGCAGCCCCCAGGGCAACACTGAAGCTTTCTTT.

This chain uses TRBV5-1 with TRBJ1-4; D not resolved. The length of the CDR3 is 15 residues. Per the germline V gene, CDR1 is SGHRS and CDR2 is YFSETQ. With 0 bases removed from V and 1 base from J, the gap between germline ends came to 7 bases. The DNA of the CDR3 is TGCGCCAGCAGCTTGGTCCCAGGAACTAATGAAAAACTGTTTTTT. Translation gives CASSLVPGTNEKLFF. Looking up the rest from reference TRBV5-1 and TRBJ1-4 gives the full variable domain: KAGVTQTPRYLIKTRGQQVTLSCSPISGHRSVSWYQQTPGQGLQFLFEYFSETQRNKGNFPGRFSGRQFSNSRSEMNVSTLELGDSALYLCASSLVPGTNEKLFFGSGTQLSVL.

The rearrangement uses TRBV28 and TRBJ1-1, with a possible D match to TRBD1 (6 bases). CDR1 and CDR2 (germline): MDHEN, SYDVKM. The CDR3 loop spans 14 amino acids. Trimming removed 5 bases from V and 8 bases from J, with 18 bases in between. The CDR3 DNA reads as TGTGCCAGCAGTCCCTCCACAGGGATCCGAGAAGCTTTCTTT. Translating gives CASSPSTGIREAFF.

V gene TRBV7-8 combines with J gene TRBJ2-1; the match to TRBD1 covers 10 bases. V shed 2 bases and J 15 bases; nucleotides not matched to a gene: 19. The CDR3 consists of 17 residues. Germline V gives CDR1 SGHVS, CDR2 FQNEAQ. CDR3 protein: CASSLILGTGVGSSPFF. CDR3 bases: TGTGCCAGCAGCTTAATTCTAGGGACAGGGGTGGGTTCAAGTCCGTTCTTC.

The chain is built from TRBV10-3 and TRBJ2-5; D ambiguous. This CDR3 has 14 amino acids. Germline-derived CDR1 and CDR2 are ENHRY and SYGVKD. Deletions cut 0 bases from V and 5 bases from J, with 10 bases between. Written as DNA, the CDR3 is TGTGCCATCAGTGAGTCTGTCGGTTGGGAGACCCAGTACTTC. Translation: CAISESVGWETQYF.

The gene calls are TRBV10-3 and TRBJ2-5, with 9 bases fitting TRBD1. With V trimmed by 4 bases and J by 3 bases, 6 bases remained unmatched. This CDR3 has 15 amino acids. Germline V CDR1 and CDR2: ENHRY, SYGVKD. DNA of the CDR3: TGTGCCATCAGTGGGTTCCGGACAGGGGAAGAGACCCAGTACTTC. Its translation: CAISGFRTGEETQYF.

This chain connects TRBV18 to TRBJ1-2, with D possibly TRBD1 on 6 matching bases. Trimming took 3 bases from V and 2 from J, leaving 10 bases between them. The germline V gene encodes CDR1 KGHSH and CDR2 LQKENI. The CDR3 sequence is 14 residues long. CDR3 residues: CASSPDGQNYGYTF. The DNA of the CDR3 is TGTGCCAGCTCACCGGACGGACAGAACTATGGCTACACCTTC.

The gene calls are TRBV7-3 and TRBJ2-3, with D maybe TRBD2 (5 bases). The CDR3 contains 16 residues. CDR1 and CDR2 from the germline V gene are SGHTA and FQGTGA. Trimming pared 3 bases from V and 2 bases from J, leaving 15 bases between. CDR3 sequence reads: CASSFSGVGYTDTQYF. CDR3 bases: TGTGCCAGCAGCTTTTCCGGGGTGGGGTACACAGATACGCAGTATTTT. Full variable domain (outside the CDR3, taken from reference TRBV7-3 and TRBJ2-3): GAGVSQTPSNKVTEKGKYVELRCDPISGHTALYWYRQSLGQGPEFLIYFQGTGAADDSGLPNDRFFAVRPEGSVSTLKIQRTERGDSAVYLCASSFSGVGYTDTQYFGPGTRLTVL.

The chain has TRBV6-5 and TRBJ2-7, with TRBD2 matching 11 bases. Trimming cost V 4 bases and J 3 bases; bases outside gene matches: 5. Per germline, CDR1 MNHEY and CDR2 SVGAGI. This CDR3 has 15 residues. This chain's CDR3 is CASSLTGTSGYEQYF. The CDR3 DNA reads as TGTGCCAGCAGTTTAACCGGGACTAGCGGCTACGAGCAGTACTTC.

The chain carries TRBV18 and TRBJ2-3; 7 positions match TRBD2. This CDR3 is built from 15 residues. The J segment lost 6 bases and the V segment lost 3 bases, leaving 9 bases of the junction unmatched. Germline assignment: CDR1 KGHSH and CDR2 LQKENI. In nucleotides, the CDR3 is TGTGCCAGCTCACCCGCGGGAGACGGGGTTGATACGCAGTATTTT. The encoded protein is CASSPAGDGVDTQYF.

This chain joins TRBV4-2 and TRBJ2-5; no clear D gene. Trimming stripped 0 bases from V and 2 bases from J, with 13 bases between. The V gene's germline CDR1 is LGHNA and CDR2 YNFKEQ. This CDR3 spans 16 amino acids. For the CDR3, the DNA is TGTGCCAGCAGCCAAGATTGGGCTGGAGCTCAAGAGACCCAGTACTTC. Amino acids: CASSQDWAGAQETQYF.

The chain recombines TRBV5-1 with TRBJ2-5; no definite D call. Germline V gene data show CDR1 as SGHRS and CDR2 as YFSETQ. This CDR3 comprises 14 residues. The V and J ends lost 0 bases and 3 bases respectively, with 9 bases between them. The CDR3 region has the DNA TGCGCCAGCAGCTTGGCCGTGGGGAAAGAGACCCAGTACTTC. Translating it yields CASSLAVGKETQYF.